A single sample gave rise to the 29 T cell receptor beta chains below, sequenced in a study of blood T cell repertoires in COVID-19. The assay was immunoSEQ multiplex PCR, and TCRdb's table has in-frame clones only and misses some. The top ten clones hold around 15% of a sample with 80,000 to 95,000 clones, over 65% of them seen once. The sequenced sample consisted of peripheral blood. These receptors all stem from a woman in her 70s with acute or convalescent COVID-19.

The sample holds a few counts of this clone. The chain couples TRBV18 to TRBJ1-3, with D possibly being TRBD1 (5 bases). Trimming took off 3 bases at V and 10 bases at J, with 16 bases between the two ends. The CDR3 extends over 14 amino acids. Germline CDR1 is KGHSH and CDR2 is LQKENI. CDR3 sequence: CASSPSGDFLTIYF. CDR3 DNA sequence: TGTGCCAGCTCACCGTCCGGGGACTTTTTAACCATATATTTT.

This rearrangement joins TRBV7-9 to TRBJ1-2, with TRBD1 matching 7 bases. The CDR3 contains 15 residues. V trimming: 5 bases; J trimming: 4 bases; junction bases outside the gene matches: 10. The germline V gene has CDR1 SEHNR and CDR2 FQNEAQ (reference sequence). The CDR3 reads CASSLTRQGVYGYTF. Here the CDR3 DNA reads TGTGCCAGCAGCCTAACCAGACAGGGTGTCTATGGCTACACCTTC.

The chain links TRBV27 to TRBJ2-2, with TRBD2 matching over 13 bases. Germline V lookup: CDR1 MNHEY, CDR2 SMNVEV (reference sequence). The CDR3 length is 17 residues. V lost 3 bases to trimming and J lost 8 bases; unmatched junction nucleotides: 9. The CDR3 is CASSFERLAGGGGELFF. In DNA form, the CDR3 reads TGTGCCAGCAGTTTTGAGCGACTAGCGGGAGGTGGAGGGGAGCTGTTTTTT.

The chain recombines TRBV27 with TRBJ1-5; 10 bases map to TRBD1. The CDR3 consists of 15 residues. Germline CDR1 is MNHEY and CDR2 is SMNVEV (reference sequence). The V and J ends lost 6 bases and 8 bases, in that order; junction bases with no gene match: 10. The CDR3 reads CASRKAGTGVEPQHF. The CDR3 DNA follows: TGTGCCAGCAGAAAGGCGGGGACAGGGGTAGAGCCCCAGCATTTT.

The V gene is TRBV2, the J gene TRBJ2-7, with 9 bases that match TRBD2. The V gene end was trimmed by 2 bases and the J gene end by 2 bases; junction bases not matched to a gene: 13. Germline CDR1 reads SNHLY; CDR2 reads FYNNEI. CDR3 length: 18 amino acids. The CDR3, as DNA: TGTGCCAGCAGTGAATACCCCCCTAGCGGGATCCTCGCCTACGAGCAGTACGTC. Encoded protein: CASSEYPPSGILAYEQYV.

CDR3 region: CASSLMGGGSNEQFF. The CDR3 DNA sequence: TGTGCCAGCAGCTTAATGGGTGGCGGGAGCAATGAGCAGTTCTTC. This chain links TRBV7-2 with TRBJ2-1; TRBD2 aligns across 7 bases. The CDR3 loop spans 15 amino acids. Unmatched junction bases numbered 7, after V lost 2 bases and J lost 6 bases. From germline, CDR1 is SGHTA and CDR2 FQGNSA. Full variable domain (outside the CDR3, taken from reference TRBV7-2 and TRBJ2-1): GAGVSQSPSNKVTEKGKDVELRCDPISGHTALYWYRQSLGQGLEFLIYFQGNSAPDKSGLPSDRFSAERTGGSVSTLTIQRTQQEDSAVYLCASSLMGGGSNEQFFGPGTRLTVL.

V is TRBV27 and J is TRBJ1-1; a weak D match, TRBD1 (6 bases). This CDR3 is 14 amino acids long. V shed 4 bases and J shed 3 bases, with 12 bases lying between them. Per the germline V gene, CDR1 is MNHEY and CDR2 is SMNVEV (reference sequence). For the CDR3, the DNA is TGTGCCAGCAGTTCACAGGGTCGGGACACTGAAGCTTTCTTT. Amino acids: CASSSQGRDTEAFF.

The CDR3, as DNA: TGCGCCAGCAGCCTGAAGGCGGGAGCGACAGATACGCAGTATTTT. Translation gives CASSLKAGATDTQYF. The gene calls are TRBV4-1 and TRBJ2-3; 7 positions agree with TRBD2. The germline V gene has CDR1 MGHRA and CDR2 YSYEKL. CDR3 length equals 15 residues. J lost 3 bases, V lost 4 bases, and 7 bases had no gene match.

This chain links TRBV6-5 with TRBJ1-6; D perhaps matches TRBD1 (6 bases). Germline V gene lookup returns CDR1 MNHEY and CDR2 SVGAGI. The CDR3 runs 14 residues. V lost 6 bases and J 10 bases, leaving 16 bases between the germline ends. The CDR3, as DNA: TGTGCCAGCAGCATCGCAGGGGTCGAATCACCCCTCCACTTT. Amino acids: CASSIAGVESPLHF.

The chain uses TRBV7-8 and TRBJ2-1; 9 bases fit TRBD2. The CDR3 is 17 amino acids. Germline V gene data show CDR1 as SGHVS and CDR2 as FQNEAQ. V shed 1 base and J 5 bases; nucleotides not matched to a gene: 9. CDR3 nucleotide sequence: TGTGCCAGCAGCTTAGGATTCTTTAGCGGGGGCCACAATGAGCAGTTCTTC. Its translation: CASSLGFFSGGHNEQFF.

The V and J genes are TRBV29-1 and TRBJ2-3; 14 nucleotides align to TRBD2. V lost 4 bases and J lost 3; bases outside the gene matches: 3. The CDR3 has 15 amino acids. Per the germline V gene, CDR1 is SQVTM and CDR2 is ANQGSEA. The CDR3 DNA reads as TGCAGCGTTGTAGGGACTAGCGGGAGAACAGATACGCAGTATTTT. It translates to CSVVGTSGRTDTQYF.

The chain links TRBV18 to TRBJ1-2; 11 bases map to TRBD1. V lost 2 bases and J lost 6; bases outside the gene matches: 5. The CDR3 length is 15 residues. The germline V gene has CDR1 KGHSH and CDR2 LQKENI. In nucleotides, the CDR3 is TGTGCCAGCTCACCATCGGGACAGGGGGTGAATGGCTACACCTTC. This sequence encodes CASSPSGQGVNGYTF.

The rearrangement uses TRBV28 and TRBJ2-7, with 7 bases aligning to TRBD2. V shed 2 bases, J shed 7 bases, and the junction held 8 bases outside the gene matches. The CDR3 is 14 amino acids. Germline assignment: CDR1 MDHEN and CDR2 SYDVKM. CDR3 coding DNA: TGTGCCAGCAGTTTAAGGGTAGCGGGTTGGGAGCAGTACGTC. Translating gives CASSLRVAGWEQYV.

A remark on this clone: Other DNA sequences from this sample encode an identical CDR3 as well. The genes are TRBV2 and TRBJ2-3, with D possibly matching TRBD2 (7 bases). V was trimmed by 8 bases and J by 3 bases, leaving 18 bases between them. CDR3 size: 15 residues. Germline V lookup: CDR1 SNHLY, CDR2 FYNNEI. As DNA, the CDR3 is TGTGCCAGCCGTATCCTACAGGGAGGGACAGATACGCAGTATTTT. Translated: CASRILQGGTDTQYF. Variable domain in full (rest from reference TRBV2 and TRBJ2-3): EPEVTQTPSHQVTQMGQEVILRCVPISNHLYFYWYRQILGQKVEFLVSFYNNEISEKSEIFDDQFSVERPDGSNFTLKIRSTKLEDSAMYFCASRILQGGTDTQYFGPGTRLTVL.

The chain couples TRBV12-3 or TRBV12-4 to TRBJ1-1; D gene unclear. With 5 bases removed from V and 10 bases from J, the gap between germline ends came to 17 bases. This CDR3 region has 13 residues. CDR3 sequence: CASSARGAPPAFF. The CDR3 DNA reads as TGTGCCAGCAGTGCACGGGGAGCCCCCCCAGCTTTCTTT.

The rearrangement joins TRBV6-2 or TRBV6-3 to TRBJ2-7; TRBD1 is a possible D gene (6 bases). This CDR3 has 14 amino acids. Looked up from germline, CDR1 is MNHEY and CDR2 is SVGEGT. CDR3 sequence (DNA): TGTGCCAGCAGTAACTCTGGGGGCTCGGGGGAGCAGTACGTC. Translating it yields CASSNSGGSGEQYV.

V usage is TRBV7-6 and J usage is TRBJ2-2, with 9 bases identical to TRBD1. Germline trimming cut 3 bases from V and 6 bases from J; bases unmatched to any gene: 8. Germline assignment: CDR1 SGHVS and CDR2 FNYEAQ. The CDR3 is 16 amino acids. The CDR3 sequence is CASSFRDRVSAGELFF. The CDR3 DNA follows: TGTGCCAGCAGCTTCCGGGACAGGGTCTCGGCCGGGGAGCTGTTTTTT.

The rearrangement joins TRBV5-6 to TRBJ1-5, with TRBD1 matching over 7 bases. The germline V gene encodes CDR1 SGHDT and CDR2 YYEEEE. Trimming at V came to 3 bases and at J to 1 base, leaving 4 bases not matched to a gene. The CDR3 length is 15 residues. The CDR3 spells CASSSGTASNQPQHF. The CDR3 DNA follows: TGTGCCAGCAGCTCGGGGACAGCCAGCAATCAGCCCCAGCATTTT.

The chain couples TRBV12-5 to TRBJ1-5, with 8 bases fitting TRBD1. This CDR3 is 17 amino acids long. Germline V gene lookup returns CDR1 LGHNT and CDR2 FRNRAP. V lost 5 bases to trimming and J lost 3 bases; unmatched junction nucleotides: 12. The CDR3 region is CASGLPRPDRANQPQHF. The CDR3 bases are TGTGCTAGTGGTCTCCCACGACCGGACAGGGCCAATCAGCCCCAGCATTTT. Based on the CDR3 plus reference TRBV12-5 and TRBJ1-5, the full variable domain is DARVTQTPRHKVTEMGQEVTMRCQPILGHNTVFWYRQTMMQGLELLAYFRNRAPLDDSGMPKDRFSAEMPDATLATLKIQPSEPRDSAVYFCASGLPRPDRANQPQHFGDGTRLSIL.

The chain carries TRBV5-6 and TRBJ1-6, with 11 bases matching TRBD1. CDR1 is SGHDT and CDR2 is YYEEEE in the germline V gene. This CDR3 spans 17 amino acids. J was trimmed by 7 bases and V by 4 bases; bases with no gene match: 10. CDR3 amino acids: CASSGIGTGGGNSPLHF. CDR3 sequence (DNA): TGTGCCAGCAGCGGTATCGGGACAGGGGGAGGCAATTCACCCCTCCACTTT.

The gene calls are TRBV13 and TRBJ2-1, with D uncertain. This CDR3 is 14 amino acids long. The V end lost 1 base, the J end lost 4 bases, and 8 bases lay between the germline ends. The germline V gene has CDR1 PRHDT and CDR2 FYEKMQ (reference sequence). DNA for the CDR3: TGTGCCAGCAGCTTAGCCGCGAGGTACAATGAGCAGTTCTTC. Encoded protein: CASSLAARYNEQFF. The complete variable domain, with remaining parts taken from reference TRBV13 and TRBJ2-1, reads AAGVIQSPRHLIKEKRETATLKCYPIPRHDTVYWYQQGPGQDPQFLISFYEKMQSDKGSIPDRFSAQQFSDYHSELNMSSLELGDSALYFCASSLAARYNEQFFGPGTRLTVL.

This chain links TRBV27 with TRBJ1-5; no reliable D call. The ends were cut back, 5 bases at V and 6 bases at J, with 11 bases in the middle. Germline assignment: CDR1 MNHEY and CDR2 SMNVEV (reference sequence). The CDR3 length is 13 residues. The CDR3 sequence is CASSAIEGQPQHF. In nucleotides, the CDR3 is TGTGCCAGCAGTGCGATCGAGGGTCAGCCCCAGCATTTT.

The chain carries TRBV5-1 and TRBJ2-1; 14 bases align to TRBD2. Losses at the gene ends were 0 bases for V and 7 bases for J; bases not matched to a gene: 6. The CDR3 sequence is 17 residues long. The germline V gene has CDR1 SGHRS and CDR2 YFSETQ. The DNA of the CDR3 is TGCGCCAGCAGCTTGGCCCCCGGGACTAGCGGGGGTAATGAGCAGTTCTTC. As protein: CASSLAPGTSGGNEQFF. Full variable domain (remainder filled in from reference TRBV5-1 and TRBJ2-1): KAGVTQTPRYLIKTRGQQVTLSCSPISGHRSVSWYQQTPGQGLQFLFEYFSETQRNKGNFPGRFSGRQFSNSRSEMNVSTLELGDSALYLCASSLAPGTSGGNEQFFGPGTRLTVL.

J is TRBJ1-2 and V is TRBV5-1; D call uncertain. Per the germline V gene, CDR1 is SGHRS and CDR2 is YFSETQ. The CDR3 consists of 13 residues. V was trimmed by 1 base and J by 4 bases, leaving 8 bases between them. CDR3 coding DNA: TGCGCCAGCAGCTTGCAACGGTCCTATGGCTACACCTTC. Translated: CASSLQRSYGYTF. The variable domain in full, completed from reference TRBV5-1 and TRBJ1-2, reads KAGVTQTPRYLIKTRGQQVTLSCSPISGHRSVSWYQQTPGQGLQFLFEYFSETQRNKGNFPGRFSGRQFSNSRSEMNVSTLELGDSALYLCASSLQRSYGYTFGSGTRLTVV.

V is TRBV15 and J is TRBJ2-1; perhaps TRBD2 as D (5 bases). Looked up from germline, CDR1 is LNHNV and CDR2 is YYDKDF (reference sequence). This CDR3 contains 14 residues. V was shortened by 0 bases and J by 9 bases, with 12 bases between the two germline ends. This CDR3 reads CATSRENPSSEQFF. Written as DNA, the CDR3 is TGTGCCACCAGCAGAGAGAATCCTAGCAGTGAGCAGTTCTTC.

This clone was seen a few times. In DNA, the CDR3 is TGTGCCAGCCTGGGGGGGGGCGCTGGGGCCAACGTCCTGACTTTC. It encodes CASLGGGAGANVLTF. V usage is TRBV4-2 and J usage is TRBJ2-6, with a tentative D call TRBD2 (7 bases). V was clipped by 8 bases and J by 2 bases, with 13 bases between them. The CDR3 totals 15 residues. Germline assignment: CDR1 LGHNA and CDR2 YNFKEQ.

This clone was found once. The chain employs TRBV5-5 and TRBJ2-3; 10 bases align to TRBD1. The CDR3 has 17 amino acids. Germline-derived CDR1 and CDR2 are SGHKS and YYEKEE (reference sequence). V gave up 4 bases and J gave up 3 bases; unmatched junction bases: 11. CDR3 nucleotide sequence: TGTGCCAGCAGCGCCCAACCGGGACAGGGGTTAACAGATACGCAGTATTTT. This codes for CASSAQPGQGLTDTQYF. Variable domain in full (rest from reference TRBV5-5 and TRBJ2-3): DAGVTQSPTHLIKTRGQQVTLRCSPISGHKSVSWYQQVLGQGPQFIFQYYEKEERGRGNFPDRFSARQFPNYSSELNVNALLLGDSALYLCASSAQPGQGLTDTQYFGPGTRLTVL.

The rearrangement uses TRBV27 and TRBJ2-4; maybe TRBD1 (5 bases). Germline lookup yields CDR1 MNHEY and CDR2 SMNVEV (reference sequence). The ends were cut back, 2 bases at V and 0 bases at J, with 11 bases in the middle. The CDR3 covers 16 residues. The CDR3 is CASSLGAGLAKNIQYF. CDR3 in DNA: TGTGCCAGCAGTTTAGGGGCAGGTCTAGCCAAAAACATTCAGTACTTC.

This clone was counted only a few times. The J gene is TRBJ1-1, the V gene TRBV6-5; TRBD1 is a possible D gene (6 bases). CDR1 and CDR2 from the germline V gene are MNHEY and SVGAGI. Trimming removed 5 bases from V and 3 bases from J, with 7 bases in between. The CDR3 sequence is 12 residues long. The CDR3 protein is CASSPGDTEAFF. CDR3 coding DNA: TGTGCCAGCAGTCCAGGGGACACTGAAGCTTTCTTT.